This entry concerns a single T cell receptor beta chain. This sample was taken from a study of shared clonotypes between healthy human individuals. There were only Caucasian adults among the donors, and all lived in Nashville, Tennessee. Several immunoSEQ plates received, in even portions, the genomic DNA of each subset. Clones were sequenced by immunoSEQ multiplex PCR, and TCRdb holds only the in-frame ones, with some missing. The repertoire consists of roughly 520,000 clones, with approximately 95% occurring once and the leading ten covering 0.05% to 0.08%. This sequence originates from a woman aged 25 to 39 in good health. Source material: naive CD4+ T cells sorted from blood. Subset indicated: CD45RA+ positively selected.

CDR3 sequence: CASRGLPQDQPQHF. In DNA, the CDR3 is TGTGCCAGCCGGGGACTACCCCAGGACCAGCCCCAGCATTTT. This chain uses TRBV2 with TRBJ1-5; maybe TRBD1 (5 bases). The CDR3 is made up of 14 amino acids. V shed 8 bases and J shed 7 bases, with 18 bases lying between them. CDR1 and CDR2 from the germline V gene are SNHLY and FYNNEI.